Below, 31 T cell receptor beta chains from the same sample are listed, as sequenced in a study of blood T cell repertoires in COVID-19. TCRdb's table, derived via immunoSEQ multiplex PCR, lists solely in-frame clones and lacks some. The table lists 300,000 or so clones, roughly nine tenths of them singletons, with approximately 2% in the top ten. Sequencing input: peripheral blood. Receptors were obtained from a woman aged 25 to 45 with COVID-19, enrolled during active disease.

A note on this clone: In the same sample, other DNA sequences code for this CDR3. The CDR3 DNA is TGTGCCAGCAGCGTATCCGGAGGGGTGAGCACAGATACGCAGTATTTT. Protein sequence: CASSVSGGVSTDTQYF. The V gene is TRBV9, the J gene TRBJ2-3; a possible D gene is TRBD2 (6 bases). Germline-derived CDR1 and CDR2 are SGDLS and YYNGEE. The V gene lost 1 base and the J gene lost 0 bases, with 12 bases spanning the gap. The CDR3 is made up of 16 amino acids.

V is TRBV28 and J is TRBJ1-4; TRBD1 aligns across 9 bases. The V and J ends lost 4 bases and 6 bases, in that order; junction bases with no gene match: 9. Per germline, CDR1 MDHEN and CDR2 SYDVKM. This CDR3 comprises 16 residues. This chain's CDR3 is CASSSAPGQGDEKLFF. The CDR3 region has the DNA TGTGCCAGCAGTTCCGCACCGGGACAGGGTGATGAAAAACTGTTTTTT.

This clone was observed a single time. The chain joins TRBV30 to TRBJ2-7; TRBD1 aligns across 7 bases. The germline gives CDR1 GTSNPN, CDR2 SVGIG (reference sequence). The J segment lost 4 bases and the V segment lost 1 base, leaving 4 bases of the junction unmatched. CDR3 length: 13 amino acids. The CDR3 region has the DNA TGTGCCTGGAGTGGACAGGGCAATTACGAGCAGTACTTC. Translated: CAWSGQGNYEQYF.

The chain combines TRBV9 with TRBJ1-1; possibly TRBD1 for D (6 bases). This CDR3 contains 16 residues. The V gene lost 0 bases and the J gene lost 4 bases, with 16 bases spanning the gap. Germline loops: CDR1 SGDLS, CDR2 YYNGEE. This chain's CDR3 is CASSVGGGQTPTEAFF. Written as DNA, the CDR3 is TGTGCCAGCAGCGTAGGGGGGGGGCAAACCCCCACTGAAGCTTTCTTT.

The chain has TRBV6-5 and TRBJ2-1; tentative D call: TRBD2 (6 bases). V was shortened by 5 bases and J by 5 bases, with 10 bases between the two germline ends. This CDR3 comprises 13 residues. Germline CDR1 reads MNHEY; CDR2 reads SVGAGI. The CDR3 DNA reads TGTGCCAGCAGTACTCGGACTAACAATGAGCAGTTCTTC. Encoded protein: CASSTRTNNEQFF.

CDR3 sequence: CATSALGYQPQHF. CDR3 bases: TGTGCCACCAGTGCACTGGGCTATCAGCCCCAGCATTTT. The V call is TRBV24-1, the J call TRBJ1-5; D is unclear. Between the trimmed V and J ends, which lost 5 bases and 5 bases, there was a span of 9 bases. The germline CDR1 and CDR2 sequences are KGHDR and SFDVKD. The CDR3 spans 13 residues.

The chain combines TRBV3-1 (or the pseudogene TRBV3-2) with TRBJ2-3, with TRBD2 matching over 14 bases. The germline V gene encodes CDR1 LGHDT and CDR2 YNNKEL (reference sequence). There are 19 residues in the CDR3. V was clipped by 1 base and J by 6 bases; unmatched bases: 12. The CDR3 DNA is TGTGCCAGCAGCCAAGGGGCGCTGGGACTAGCGGGAGTAGGGGATACGCAGTATTTT. Protein: CASSQGALGLAGVGDTQYF.

About this clone itself: Other nucleotide sequences from this sample produce the same CDR3. The chain couples TRBV5-1 to TRBJ1-3; no definite D call. Germline V gives CDR1 SGHRS, CDR2 YFSETQ. The CDR3 is 15 amino acids. V gave up 0 bases and J gave up 1 base, with 8 bases separating them. The CDR3: CASSLDGSSGNTIYF. The CDR3 bases are TGCGCCAGCAGCTTGGATGGGAGTTCTGGAAACACCATATATTTT. The complete variable domain, with remaining parts taken from reference TRBV5-1 and TRBJ1-3, reads KAGVTQTPRYLIKTRGQQVTLSCSPISGHRSVSWYQQTPGQGLQFLFEYFSETQRNKGNFPGRFSGRQFSNSRSEMNVSTLELGDSALYLCASSLDGSSGNTIYFGEGSWLTVV.

V is TRBV19 and J is TRBJ1-3, with TRBD1 as a possible D gene (5 bases). Germline V CDR1 and CDR2: LNHDA, SQIVND (reference sequence). The V end was cut by 5 bases, the J end by 11 bases, with 19 bases between. The CDR3 extends over 14 amino acids. In DNA form, the CDR3 reads TGTGCCAGTAGTGTTCAACATAACCAGGGCCCCATATATTTT. This codes for CASSVQHNQGPIYF.

This clone has only a few counts. V usage is TRBV5-1 and J usage is TRBJ1-4, with D possibly TRBD1 on 5 matching bases. Germline CDR1 and CDR2: SGHRS and YFSETQ. This CDR3 region has 15 residues. The V end lost 0 bases, the J end lost 2 bases, and 8 bases lay between the germline ends. CDR3 residues: CASSLGTPTNEKLFF. The CDR3 bases are TGCGCCAGCAGCTTGGGGACACCTACTAATGAAAAACTGTTTTTT. Using reference TRBV5-1 and TRBJ1-4 for the parts outside the CDR3, the full variable domain is KAGVTQTPRYLIKTRGQQVTLSCSPISGHRSVSWYQQTPGQGLQFLFEYFSETQRNKGNFPGRFSGRQFSNSRSEMNVSTLELGDSALYLCASSLGTPTNEKLFFGSGTQLSVL.

The chain employs TRBV24-1 and TRBJ2-1; possible D gene TRBD2, 5 bases. The CDR3 runs 14 residues. Trimming pared 4 bases from V and 6 bases from J, leaving 12 bases between. CDR1 is KGHDR and CDR2 is SFDVKD in the germline V gene. The CDR3 nucleotides read TGTGCCACCAGTGACCCGACGCGGGTCAATGAGCAGTTCTTC. Protein product: CATSDPTRVNEQFF.

This chain connects TRBV28 to TRBJ1-1; a possible D gene is TRBD1 (5 bases). This CDR3 is built from 14 residues. V was clipped by 4 bases and J by 4 bases, with 13 bases between them. CDR1 is MDHEN and CDR2 is SYDVKM in the germline V gene. CDR3 protein: CASSSGGGATEAFF. The CDR3 DNA reads as TGTGCCAGCAGTTCGGGGGGAGGGGCCACTGAAGCTTTCTTT. Supplemented by reference TRBV28 and TRBJ1-1, the full variable domain reads DVKVTQSSRYLVKRTGEKVFLECVQDMDHENMFWYRQDPGLGLRLIYFSYDVKMKEKGDIPEGYSVSREKKERFSLILESASTNQTSMYLCASSSGGGATEAFFGQGTRLTVV.

This chain uses TRBV7-2 with TRBJ2-1, with 7 bases fitting TRBD1. The V gene's germline CDR1 is SGHTA and CDR2 FQGNSA. The CDR3 extends over 14 amino acids. With V trimmed by 1 base and J by 7 bases, 4 bases remained unmatched. The CDR3 DNA is TGTGCCAGCAGCTTAGGCTACAGGGGTAATGAGCAGTTCTTC. Protein product: CASSLGYRGNEQFF.

The genes are TRBV7-9 and TRBJ2-5; 9 nucleotides match TRBD1. The CDR3 consists of 16 residues. CDR1 is SEHNR and CDR2 is FQNEAQ in the germline V gene (reference sequence). Unmatched junction bases numbered 12, after V lost 5 bases and J lost 5 bases. CDR3 sequence reads: CASSAPGGQGGETQYF. CDR3 nucleotides: TGTGCCAGCAGCGCCCCTGGGGGACAGGGTGGGGAGACCCAGTACTTC.

The chain couples TRBV28 to TRBJ1-5, with 8 bases identical to TRBD1. V lost 6 bases, J lost 5 bases, and 9 bases stayed unmatched. CDR1 and CDR2 from the germline V gene are MDHEN and SYDVKM. The CDR3 extends over 15 amino acids. This chain's CDR3 is CASSPADRDYQPQHF. In DNA, the CDR3 is TGTGCCAGCAGCCCCGCGGACAGGGACTATCAGCCCCAGCATTTT. Full variable domain (missing parts from reference TRBV28 and TRBJ1-5): DVKVTQSSRYLVKRTGEKVFLECVQDMDHENMFWYRQDPGLGLRLIYFSYDVKMKEKGDIPEGYSVSREKKERFSLILESASTNQTSMYLCASSPADRDYQPQHFGDGTRLSIL.

The genes are TRBV4-1 and TRBJ1-3; TRBD1 agrees at 9 bases. V gave up 4 bases and J gave up 4 bases; unmatched junction bases: 5. This CDR3 spans 15 amino acids. Germline loops: CDR1 MGHRA, CDR2 YSYEKL. The CDR3 DNA is TGCGCCAGCAGCCGATTAGGACAGGGGGGAAACACCATATATTTT. This translates into CASSRLGQGGNTIYF.

The gene calls are TRBV29-1 and TRBJ1-4; the D is unclear. The length of the CDR3 is 13 residues. Trimming pared 4 bases from V and 8 bases from J, leaving 14 bases between. Germline V gene lookup returns CDR1 SQVTM and CDR2 ANQGSEA. CDR3: CSVARTEEEKLFF. The CDR3 DNA reads as TGCAGCGTTGCGAGGACTGAAGAAGAAAAACTGTTTTTT.

The chain recombines TRBV15 with TRBJ1-4; weak D call: TRBD1 (5 bases). CDR3 length: 16 residues. Per the germline V gene, CDR1 is LNHNV and CDR2 is YYDKDF (reference sequence). The V end was cut by 2 bases, the J end by 8 bases, with 18 bases between. CDR3 sequence (DNA): TGTGCCACCAGCAGATCCCCCGGGGGAGAGGAAGAAAAACTGTTTTTT. It yields the protein CATSRSPGGEEEKLFF. The full variable domain, in which reference TRBV15 and TRBJ1-4 provide the parts outside the CDR3, is DAMVIQNPRYQVTQFGKPVTLSCSQTLNHNVMYWYQQKSSQAPKLLFHYYDKDFNNEADTPDNFQSRRPNTSFCFLDIRSPGLGDTAMYLCATSRSPGGEEEKLFFGSGTQLSVL.

As regards this clone: The sample has other DNA sequences that encode this CDR3 too. This chain connects TRBV5-1 to TRBJ2-3, with 12 nucleotides matching TRBD1. The CDR3 has 16 amino acids. The germline V gene encodes CDR1 SGHRS and CDR2 YFSETQ. V dropped 3 bases and J dropped 1; count of bases not matched to a gene: 3. The CDR3 region is CASSSGTGGGTDTQYF. In nucleotides, the CDR3 is TGCGCCAGCAGCTCCGGGACAGGGGGCGGCACAGATACGCAGTATTTT.

The CDR3 spells CASRSTQGFHEQYF. The CDR3 coding sequence is TGTGCCAGCAGAAGTACCCAGGGGTTCCACGAGCAGTACTTC. V gene TRBV6-5 combines with J gene TRBJ2-7, with D perhaps matching TRBD1 (6 bases). Trimming cost V 6 bases and J 5 bases, with 17 bases left between them. Germline-derived CDR1 and CDR2 are MNHEY and SVGAGI. The CDR3 sequence is 14 residues long.

Written as DNA, the CDR3 is TGTGCCAGCAGCATCGCAACAGGGTTCTCTGGAAACACCATATATTTT. Protein product: CASSIATGFSGNTIYF. The gene calls are TRBV7-8 and TRBJ1-3; the D gene is possibly TRBD1 (6 bases). The CDR3 sequence is 16 residues long. Germline V CDR1 and CDR2: SGHVS, FQNEAQ. V lost 5 bases and J lost 0, with 14 bases in between.

The rearrangement uses TRBV5-6 and TRBJ2-5; TRBD2 is a possible D gene (6 bases). V was cut by 4 bases and J by 1 base, with 11 bases left in between. The CDR3 is 14 residues long. The germline CDR1 and CDR2 sequences are SGHDT and YYEEEE. The CDR3 region is CASSKGLPQETQYF. The CDR3 nucleotides are TGTGCCAGCAGCAAGGGACTGCCCCAAGAGACCCAGTACTTC.

The rearrangement links TRBV19 to TRBJ2-7; the match to TRBD2 covers 10 bases. This CDR3 is 18 amino acids long. CDR1 is LNHDA, CDR2 SQIVND, per germline (reference sequence). The V gene end was trimmed by 6 bases and the J gene end by 1 base; junction bases not matched to a gene: 15. CDR3 residues: CASSNGIRASGSSYEQYF. For the CDR3, the DNA is TGTGCCAGTAGCAATGGGATCAGGGCTAGCGGGAGTTCCTACGAGCAGTACTTC.

The V and J genes are TRBV10-1 and TRBJ1-1; 8 bases align to TRBD1. The germline V gene has CDR1 WNHNN and CDR2 SYGVQD (reference sequence). CDR3 size: 14 residues. V trimming: 6 bases; J trimming: 2 bases; junction bases outside the gene matches: 5. CDR3 residues: CASRSDRGNTEAFF. The CDR3 DNA is TGCGCCAGCAGGTCTGACAGGGGTAACACTGAAGCTTTCTTT.

The rearrangement links TRBV5-4 to TRBJ2-2; 7 bases map to TRBD2. V was clipped by 5 bases and J by 4 bases; unmatched bases: 5. The germline V gene has CDR1 SGHNT and CDR2 YYREEE (reference sequence). This CDR3 is built from 14 residues. CDR3 loop: CASSWEGSTGELFF. CDR3 nucleotides: TGTGCCAGCAGTTGGGAGGGGTCCACCGGGGAGCTGTTTTTT.

This clone was counted a single time. The genes are TRBV23-1 and TRBJ1-1; a possible D gene is TRBD1 (5 bases). TRBV23-1 is placed among ORFs of uncertain function. This CDR3 is 10 amino acids long. V dropped 1 base and J dropped 13 bases, with 7 bases sitting between them. The CDR3 here is CASSQLRGFF. The CDR3 nucleotides read TGCGCCAGCAGTCAATTAAGGGGTTTCTTT.

This clone was recorded a few times. CDR3 sequence (DNA): TGTGCCAGCAGCCGCCGGGGTCCAGATACGCAGTATTTT. Its protein is CASSRRGPDTQYF. The chain recombines TRBV28 with TRBJ2-3; a weak D match, TRBD2 (5 bases). The germline CDR1 and CDR2 sequences are MDHEN and SYDVKM. The CDR3 is made up of 13 amino acids. With 6 bases removed from V and 4 bases from J, the gap between germline ends came to 11 bases.

The CDR3 reads CASSMGQQYNTEAFF. In DNA, the CDR3 is TGTGCCAGTAGTATGGGGCAGCAGTATAACACTGAAGCTTTCTTT. This chain connects TRBV19 to TRBJ1-1, with D possibly matching TRBD1 (5 bases). V dropped 3 bases and J dropped 2 bases, with 13 bases sitting between them. The CDR3 covers 15 residues. Germline assignment: CDR1 LNHDA and CDR2 SQIVND (reference sequence).

V gene TRBV5-1 combines with J gene TRBJ1-5; D ambiguous. The CDR3 sequence is 13 residues long. Per germline, CDR1 SGHRS and CDR2 YFSETQ. The V end lost 5 bases, the J end lost 3 bases, and 9 bases lay between the germline ends. The CDR3 region has the DNA TGCGCCAGCAGTCCTGTCTTCAATCAGCCCCAGCATTTT. Its protein is CASSPVFNQPQHF. The full variable domain, rest sourced from reference TRBV5-1 and TRBJ1-5, is KAGVTQTPRYLIKTRGQQVTLSCSPISGHRSVSWYQQTPGQGLQFLFEYFSETQRNKGNFPGRFSGRQFSNSRSEMNVSTLELGDSALYLCASSPVFNQPQHFGDGTRLSIL.

The chain joins TRBV2 to TRBJ2-7; TRBD2 aligns across 9 bases. This CDR3 comprises 17 residues. The germline CDR1 and CDR2 sequences are SNHLY and FYNNEI. Trimming took 3 bases from V and 0 from J; bases not matched to a gene: 9. CDR3 in amino acids: CASSDLGSSGSSYEQYF. The CDR3 DNA reads TGTGCCAGCAGTGATCTGGGGAGTAGCGGGAGCTCCTACGAGCAGTACTTC. Looking up the rest from reference TRBV2 and TRBJ2-7 gives the full variable domain: EPEVTQTPSHQVTQMGQEVILRCVPISNHLYFYWYRQILGQKVEFLVSFYNNEISEKSEIFDDQFSVERPDGSNFTLKIRSTKLEDSAMYFCASSDLGSSGSSYEQYFGPGTRLTVT.

This clone has a single count. The rearrangement joins TRBV5-1 to TRBJ1-6; TRBD1 matches 12 bases. The length of the CDR3 is 14 residues. Germline V CDR1 and CDR2: SGHRS, YFSETQ. V gave up 4 bases and J gave up 10 bases; unmatched junction bases: 3. The CDR3 spells CASSPGTGGSPLHF. CDR3 in DNA: TGCGCCAGCAGCCCCGGGACAGGGGGCTCACCCCTCCACTTT.